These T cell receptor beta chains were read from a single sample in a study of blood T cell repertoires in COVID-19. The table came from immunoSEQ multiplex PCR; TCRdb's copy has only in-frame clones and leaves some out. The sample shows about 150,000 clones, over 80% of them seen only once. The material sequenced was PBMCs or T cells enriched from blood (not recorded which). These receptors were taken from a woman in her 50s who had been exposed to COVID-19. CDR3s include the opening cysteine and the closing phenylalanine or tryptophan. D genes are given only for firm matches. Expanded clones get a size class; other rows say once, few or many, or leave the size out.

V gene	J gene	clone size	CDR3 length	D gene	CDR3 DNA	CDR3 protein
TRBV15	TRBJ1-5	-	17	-	TGTGCCACCAGCAGAGTTACAATACGTCTTGGCAATCAGCCCCAGCATTTT	CATSRVTIRLGNQPQHF
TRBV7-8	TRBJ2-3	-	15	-	TGTGCCAGCAGCTATGGAGGCGGGTTCGCAGATACGCAGTATTTT	CASSYGGGFADTQYF
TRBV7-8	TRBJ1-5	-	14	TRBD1	TGTGCCAGCAGCCGAGACAGGGTGGATCAGCCCCAGCATTTT	CASSRDRVDQPQHF
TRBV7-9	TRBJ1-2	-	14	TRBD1	TGTGCCAGCAGCTTAAGCCAGGGGGTGTATGGCTACACCTTC	CASSLSQGVYGYTF
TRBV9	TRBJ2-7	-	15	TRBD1	TGTGCCAGCAGCGCCCCTGGACAGGGAGCCTACGAGCAGTACTTC	CASSAPGQGAYEQYF
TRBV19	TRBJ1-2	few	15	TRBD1	TGTGCCAGTAGTGATCCGGGACAGGGGGAATATGGCTACACCTTC	CASSDPGQGEYGYTF
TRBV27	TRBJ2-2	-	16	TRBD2	TGTGCCAGCAGCCGGGGACTAGCGGGAGCCACCGGGGAGCTGTTTTTT	CASSRGLAGATGELFF
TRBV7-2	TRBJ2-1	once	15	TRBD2	TGTGCCAGCAGCTTAGTGGGGGAGGGAGGGAATGAGCAGTTCTTC	CASSLVGEGGNEQFF
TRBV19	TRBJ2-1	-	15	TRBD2	TGTGCCAGTAGCGGTCTAGCGGCCCCCTACAATGAGCAGTTCTTC	CASSGLAAPYNEQFF
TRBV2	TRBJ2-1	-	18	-	TGTGCCAGCAGCGCCCAACCGGGTAGGGGTGTTAGGGTACATGAGCAGTTCTTC	CASSAQPGRGVRVHEQFF
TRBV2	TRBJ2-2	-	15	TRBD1	TGTGCCAGCAGCCCGGGACAGGGCGCCACCGGGGAGCTGTTTTTT	CASSPGQGATGELFF
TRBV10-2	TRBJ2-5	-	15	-	TGCGCCAGCAGTGAGTCGATTTATCCGCGGGAGACCCAGTACTTC	CASSESIYPRETQYF
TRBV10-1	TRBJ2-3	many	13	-	TGCGCCAGCAGTGAGTCCCTAACAGATACGCAGTATTTT	CASSESLTDTQYF
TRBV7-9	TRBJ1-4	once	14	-	TGTGCCAGCAGCGGACATATAACTAATGAAAAACTGTTTTTT	CASSGHITNEKLFF
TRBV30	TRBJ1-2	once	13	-	TGTGCCTGGATAGGTGCTAGTAGCGGGGGTCCCACCTTC	CAWIGASSGGPTF
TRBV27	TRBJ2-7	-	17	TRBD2	TGTGCCAGCAGCCGCCCTAGGTTAGCGGGGACCTCCTACGAGCAGTACTTC	CASSRPRLAGTSYEQYF
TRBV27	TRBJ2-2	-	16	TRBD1	TGTGCCAGCAGTTCTAAAGGGACAGGGAATTCCGGGGAGCTGTTTTTT	CASSSKGTGNSGELFF
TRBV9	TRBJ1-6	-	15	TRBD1	TGTGCCAGCAGCGTGGGGACAGAGATCGGTTCACCCCTCCACTTT	CASSVGTEIGSPLHF
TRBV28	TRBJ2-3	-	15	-	TGTGCCAGCAGCCCCCCGGGCAGGGGCACAGATACGCAGTATTTT	CASSPPGRGTDTQYF
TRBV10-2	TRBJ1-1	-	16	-	TGCGCCAGCAGTAACACCCGTGTGGGCTCGAACACTGAAGCTTTCTTT	CASSNTRVGSNTEAFF
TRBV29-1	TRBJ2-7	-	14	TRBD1	TGCAGCGCTAAGCAGACAGGGCCCTCTTACGAGCAGTACTTC	CSAKQTGPSYEQYF
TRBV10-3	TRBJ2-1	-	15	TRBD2	TGTGCCATCAGACCTAGCGGGAGGGGTAGACATGAGCAGTTCTTC	CAIRPSGRGRHEQFF
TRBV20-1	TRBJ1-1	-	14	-	TGCAGTGCTAGTATCCCCCCGGGAGGGACTGAAGCTTTCTTT	CSASIPPGGTEAFF
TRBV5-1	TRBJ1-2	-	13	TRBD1	TGCGCCAGCAGCTTGACAGGGGACTATGGCTACACCTTC	CASSLTGDYGYTF
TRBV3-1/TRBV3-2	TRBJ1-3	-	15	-	TGTGCCACCGGGGTTGGGGGGACGGATGGAAACACCATATATTTT	CATGVGGTDGNTIYF
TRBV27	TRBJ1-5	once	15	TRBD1	TGTGCCAGCAGTTTGACAGGGTTACTGAATCAGCCCCAGCATTTT	CASSLTGLLNQPQHF